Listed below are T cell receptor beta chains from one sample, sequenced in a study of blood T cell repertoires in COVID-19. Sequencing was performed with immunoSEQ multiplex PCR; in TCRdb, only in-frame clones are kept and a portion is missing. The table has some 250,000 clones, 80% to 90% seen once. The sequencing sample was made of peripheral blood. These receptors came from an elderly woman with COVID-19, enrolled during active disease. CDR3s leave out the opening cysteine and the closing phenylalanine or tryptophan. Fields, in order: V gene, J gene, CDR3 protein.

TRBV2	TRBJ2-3	ASREGLALDTQY
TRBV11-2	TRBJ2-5	ASSLVLAGMSQY
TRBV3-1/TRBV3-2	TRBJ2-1	ASSQDLPQAGGRNEQF
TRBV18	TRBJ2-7	ASSPPGTGVHEQY
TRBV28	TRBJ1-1	ASSLREGKAF
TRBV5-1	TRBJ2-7	ASSQGTGGNEQY
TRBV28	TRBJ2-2	ASSPFLAGAPGELF
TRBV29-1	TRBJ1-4	SGQWGLNEKLF
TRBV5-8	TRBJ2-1	ASSSLGAMGEQF
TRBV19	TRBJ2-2	ASKGRTGNTGELF
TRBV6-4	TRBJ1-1	ASSQQGNTEAF
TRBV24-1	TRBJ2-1	ATSDSGLVSYNEQF
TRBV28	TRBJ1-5	ASSFDRAALRQPQH
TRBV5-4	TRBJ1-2	ASSLGQGNGYT
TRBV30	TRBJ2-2	AYKLLAANTGELF
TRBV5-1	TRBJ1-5	ASSLTTDQPQH
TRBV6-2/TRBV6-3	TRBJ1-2	ASSKADREYGGYT
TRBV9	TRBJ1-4	ASSPGQGNEKLF
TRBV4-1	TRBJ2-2	ASSQDRTSGKFGGELF
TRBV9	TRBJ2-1	ASSKASGSHNEQF
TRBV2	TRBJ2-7	ASNRDREKDEQY
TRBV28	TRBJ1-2	ASRGGVRYGYT
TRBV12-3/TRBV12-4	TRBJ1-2	ASSWTGVGYT
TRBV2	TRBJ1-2	ASEDRGFNYGYT
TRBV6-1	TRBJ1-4	ASSEARKATNEKLF
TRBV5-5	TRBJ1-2	ASSPELYGYT
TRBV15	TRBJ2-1	ATSRGRLGVGNEQF
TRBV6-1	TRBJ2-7	ASSDIGGTLSYEQY
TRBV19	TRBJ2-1	ASSMQGHTYNEQF
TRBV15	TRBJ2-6	ATSRDGSYSGANVLT
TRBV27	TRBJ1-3	ASSLSVGQGSGNTIY
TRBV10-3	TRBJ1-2	AISESVSNINYGYT
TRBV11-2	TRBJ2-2	ASIPRPRDRPNTGELF
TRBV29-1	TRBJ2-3	SVARLEFDTQY
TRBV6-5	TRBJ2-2	ASTLFPGELF
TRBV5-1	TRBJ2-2	ASSISPGGGELF
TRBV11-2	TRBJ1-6	ASSPSRDSPLH
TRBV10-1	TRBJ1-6	ASRGDSNSPLH
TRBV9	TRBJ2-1	ASSTHSGEQF
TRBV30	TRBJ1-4	AWSAGTGEKEKLF
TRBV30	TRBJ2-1	AWSGTVNEQF
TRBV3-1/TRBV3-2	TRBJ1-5	ASSQGGSLNQPQH
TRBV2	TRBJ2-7	ASFRDRAYEQY
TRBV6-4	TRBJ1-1	ASSDEAGLRAF
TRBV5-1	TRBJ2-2	ASRGSDRGLSNTGELF
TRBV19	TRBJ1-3	ASSISRSSGNTIY
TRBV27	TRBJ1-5	ASSLSFGQGKLKPQH
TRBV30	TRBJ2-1	AWSPLPSYNEQF
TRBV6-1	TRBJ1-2	ASSDRYGYT
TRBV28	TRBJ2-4	ASSLGTAGSNIQY
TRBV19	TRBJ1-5	ASSISRTGVSQPQH
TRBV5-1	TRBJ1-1	ASSLPDRFKAF
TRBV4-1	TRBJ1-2	ASSQAGSNLYGYT
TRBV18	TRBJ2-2	ASSPVEDTGELF
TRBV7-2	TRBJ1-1	ASSLTGNTEAF